A selection of T cell receptor beta chains follows, all from one sample in a study of molecular identifiers for immune sequencing clone quantification. One entry per CDR3 protein, called by TCRdb with MiXCR from the PCR reads. The table lists approximately 590,000 distinct CDR3 sequences, roughly 23% of them singletons. Sequenced input: naive CD8+ T cells from blood, with Jurkat cell RNA spiked in. The receptors derive from a human donor in good health. Some libraries in this study had Jurkat cell RNA spiked in. Each CDR3 is given with its conserved first and last residue. The D gene is left open where the match is weak. Clone size is shown for a subset of rows, as once, few, many or a class of expanded clone.

D,size,V,J,DNA,CDR3
TRBD2,many,TRBV7-9,TRBJ2-7,TGTGCCAGCAGCCCAAGGAGCGGGGCCCCCTACGAGCAGTACTTC,CASSPRSGAPYEQYF
.,few,TRBV28,TRBJ1-5,TGTGCCAGCAGGGTACAGGGCTCCAATCAGCCCCAGCATTTT,CASRVQGSNQPQHF
TRBD1,few,TRBV7-8,TRBJ2-5,TGTGCCAGCAGCTTAGCCCCAGGCCGGGACAGTATCCAAGAGCCCCAGTACTTC,CASSLAPGRDSIQEPQYF
.,.,TRBV19,TRBJ2-2,TGTGCCAGTAGTATAACCCCCACCGGGGAGCTGTTTTTT,CASSITPTGELFF
.,many,TRBV6-2/TRBV6-3,TRBJ2-3,TGTGCCAGCAGTGACCGACTCCAGCCGGATACGCAGTATTTT,CASSDRLQPDTQYF
TRBD1,.,TRBV6-5,TRBJ2-3,TGTGCCAGCATGAGCAGGGGGCAAGATACGCAGTATTTT,CASMSRGQDTQYF
.,.,TRBV10-3,TRBJ2-7,TGTGCCATCGGGTCCAAAACCTACGAGCAGTACTTC,CAIGSKTYEQYF
.,few,TRBV30,TRBJ1-1,TGTGCCTGGAGTGTACGGGGGGCGAACACTGAAGCTTTCTTT,CAWSVRGANTEAFF
TRBD1,many,TRBV14,TRBJ2-3,TGTGCCAGCAGCCAATACCGGGACAGTAGCACAGATACGCAGTATTTT,CASSQYRDSSTDTQYF
TRBD2,few,TRBV2,TRBJ2-5,TGTGCCAGCAGCCCGGGACTAGCGGGAGAGGGGTATGCAGAGACCCAGTACTTC,CASSPGLAGEGYAETQYF
TRBD2,many,TRBV12-3/TRBV12-4,TRBJ2-5,TGTGCCAGCAGTCCACCCGGGGAGGGTCAAGAGACCCAGTACTTC,CASSPPGEGQETQYF
.,few,TRBV18,TRBJ2-5,TGTGCCAGCTCACCGGGCTACCCAGAGACCCAGTACTTC,CASSPGYPETQYF
TRBD2,many,TRBV5-1,TRBJ2-3,TGCGCCAGCAGCTTGGCTTCGAGGGACAGGGGACTAGCGGGGTACACAGATACGCAGTATTTT,CASSLASRDRGLAGYTDTQYF
.,many,TRBV28,TRBJ1-5,TGTGCCAGCAGTTTAAACCCCAGGGCCGGTCAGCCCCAGCATTTT,CASSLNPRAGQPQHF
.,.,TRBV4-3,TRBJ1-4,TGCGCCAGCAGCCAAGATCGTATAGGGACTGGAAAACTGTTTTTT,CASSQDRIGTGKLFF
.,few,TRBV19,TRBJ1-5,TGTGCCAGTAGTATAGATCTAGGGCTCAGCAATCAGCCCCAGCATTTT,CASSIDLGLSNQPQHF
.,few,TRBV7-9,TRBJ1-5,TGTGCCAGCAGCTTAGATTTCCAGGCCCAGCCCCAGCATTTT,CASSLDFQAQPQHF
.,few,TRBV5-6,TRBJ2-5,TGTGCCAGCAGCTTGTATCCGGGCCGGGAGACCCAGTACTTC,CASSLYPGRETQYF
.,.,TRBV4-1,TRBJ2-5,TGCGCCAGCAGGCTACGGGAGGGGACAGGGAGAGAGACCCAGTACTTC,CASRLREGTGRETQYF
TRBD2,.,TRBV7-2,TRBJ2-7,TGTGCCAGCAGCTTAGCGCGGGCGGGAGGGCCAAGGGAGCAGTACTTC,CASSLARAGGPREQYF
.,many,TRBV29-1,TRBJ2-2,TGCAGCGTTGTGGGTCGGGAGAACACCGGGGAGCTGTTTTTT,CSVVGRENTGELFF
.,.,TRBV28,TRBJ2-7,TGTGCCAGCAGTTCCGCCAGGGGGGCGGGAGAATACGAGCAGTACTTC,CASSSARGAGEYEQYF
TRBD1,few,TRBV27,TRBJ1-2,TGTGCCAGCAGTTTATCGATTGACAGGGCGAACTATGGCTGCACCTTC,CASSLSIDRANYGCTF
TRBD2,many,TRBV6-4,TRBJ2-3,TGTGCCAGCAGTCCACTAGCGGGAGGTGCAGCAGATACGCAGTATTTT,CASSPLAGGAADTQYF
TRBD2,many,TRBV7-9,TRBJ2-3,TGTGCCAGCAGCCCACCTCCGCTAGCGGGGGACACAGATACGCAGTATTTT,CASSPPPLAGDTDTQYF
.,few,TRBV3-2,TRBJ2-7,TGTGCCAGCAGCCCCTGGACTAGCGGGGGGCCTCCCTACGAGCAGTACTTC,CASSPWTSGGPPYEQYF
.,.,TRBV19,TRBJ2-7,TGTGCCAGTAGTATCGGTAGCGAGACGTCTAACGAGCAGCACTTC,CASSIGSETSNEQHF
.,few,TRBV7-2,TRBJ2-7,TGTGCCAGCAGCTTAGCCGGTCATCCCTACGAGCAGTACTTC,CASSLAGHPYEQYF
TRBD1,many,TRBV19,TRBJ2-7,TGTGCCAGTAGTACCGGACAGGGAGTAGCCCCCGCCTACGAGCAGTACTTC,CASSTGQGVAPAYEQYF
.,few,TRBV7-9,TRBJ1-2,TGTGCCAGCAGCTCCGCTGATGGGGGTAGGGATGGCTACACCTTC,CASSSADGGRDGYTF
.,few,TRBV7-9,TRBJ2-7,TGTGCCAGCAGCTTAGGACTGGAATACGAGCAGTACTTC,CASSLGLEYEQYF
.,.,TRBV9,TRBJ1-1,TGTGCCAGCAGCGTAGTTGATGACCAAATGAACACTGAAGCTTTCTTT,CASSVVDDQMNTEAFF
.,.,TRBV7-6,TRBJ1-1,TGTGCCAGCAGCTTAGCCTCTGGGGGGGGCACTGAAGCTTTCTTT,CASSLASGGGTEAFF
.,many,TRBV4-3,TRBJ1-2,TGCGCCAGCAGCCAAGATCGGACAGACACCTATTATGGCTACACCTTC,CASSQDRTDTYYGYTF
.,.,TRBV5-4,TRBJ2-7,TGTGCCAGCAGACCACACGGGGGACCCTGCGAGCAGTACTTC,CASRPHGGPCEQYF
.,many,TRBV28,TRBJ1-5,TGTGCCAGCAGTTACAGAACCGGGTTGGGCAATCAGCCCCAGCATTTT,CASSYRTGLGNQPQHF
.,few,TRBV28,TRBJ1-1,TGTGCCAGCAGTTTTCGGAGTGTGGGCACTGAAGCTTTCTTT,CASSFRSVGTEAFF
TRBD1,.,TRBV6-2/TRBV6-3,TRBJ2-7,TGTGCCAGCAGTTACTCGGCGGACAGGGGCTCCTACGAGCAGTACTTC,CASSYSADRGSYEQYF
.,few,TRBV28,TRBJ2-2,TGTGCCAGTTCTAGCTTGATGGGCACCGGGGAGCTGTTTTTT,CASSSLMGTGELFF
.,many,TRBV5-6,TRBJ2-3,TGTGCCAGCAGCCCCAGTCTCACCCGGGATACGCAGTATTTT,CASSPSLTRDTQYF
.,many,TRBV12-3/TRBV12-4,TRBJ1-1,TGTGCCAGCACCATATGGCCCAGGGGAGGGGACACTGAAGCTTTCTTT,CASTIWPRGGDTEAFF
.,few,TRBV6-2/TRBV6-3,TRBJ1-4,TGTGCCAGCAGTAGAGTGCCTGCAACTAATGAAAAACTGTTTTTT,CASSRVPATNEKLFF
.,.,TRBV27,TRBJ2-1,TGTGTCAGCAGTTTGTGGGGCGATGAGCAGTTCTTC,CVSSLWGDEQFF
.,few,TRBV15,TRBJ2-1,TGTGCCACCAGCAGAGAATTCTTGTCAACCTACGACAATGAGCAGTTCTTC,CATSREFLSTYDNEQFF
.,many,TRBV28,TRBJ2-3,TGTGCCAGCAGTTTACCAGGGGTTTCAGATACGCAGTATTTT,CASSLPGVSDTQYF
TRBD1,many,TRBV14,TRBJ1-2,TGTGCCAGCAGCCATGGAACAGGGGAAGGCTACACCTTC,CASSHGTGEGYTF
TRBD1,.,TRBV10-3,TRBJ1-5,TGTGCCATCAGTGAGGGGACAGAGAATCAGCCCCAGCATTTT,CAISEGTENQPQHF
.,many,TRBV2,TRBJ2-7,TGTGCCAGTGCGAGAGGGGACGAGCAGTACTTC,CASARGDEQYF
.,many,TRBV2,TRBJ2-3,TGTGCCAGCAGTGTGGCTAGCCGTCGGTCCACAGATACGCAGTATTTT,CASSVASRRSTDTQYF
TRBD2,.,TRBV7-9,TRBJ2-5,TGTGCCAGCAGCTTAACGATAGCGGGGCGGCAAGAGACCCAGTACTTC,CASSLTIAGRQETQYF
TRBD2,.,TRBV20-1,TRBJ2-7,TGCAGTGCTAGAGTACTAGCGGGAGTCTCGGTGCACGAGCAGTACTTC,CSARVLAGVSVHEQYF